This T cell receptor beta chain was captured by sequencing in a study of beta chain features in type 1 diabetes. Study background: No age, gender or cell yield differences were seen between patients and healthy donors. Overall study results and limits: All four CD4+ subsets from Type 1 diabetes patients carried moderately but significantly shorter TCRB CDR3s. The study found that naive, central memory and Treg TCRB repertoires appeared more similar in patients than in healthy donors. Equally in patients and controls, shorter templates might have been favored by PCR.

Germline V lookup: CDR1 SGDLS, CDR2 YYNGEE. The CDR3 contains 18 residues. The ends were cut back, 3 bases at V and 0 bases at J, with 16 bases in the middle. The investigators reverse transcribed all of the isolated RNA, so they sequenced expressed TCRB transcripts. TCRdb's table, derived via immunoSEQ multiplex PCR, lists solely in-frame clones and lacks some. This sample yields a few hundred thousand clones, of which 16% are seen a single time; approximately 0.087% belongs to the top ten. A few counts support this clone. What it recognizes is unknown. Once sorted, every population was more than 95% pure.

Sequencing was done on a sample of naive CD4+ T cells from blood. The chain employs TRBV9 and TRBJ2-6, with D maybe TRBD1 (5 bases). This receptor was taken from a man younger than 45 with type 1 diabetes. The CDR3 region is CASSGMGRSLSGANVLTF. In nucleotides, the CDR3 is TGTGCCAGCAGCGGCATGGGGCGCAGTCTCTCTGGGGCCAACGTCCTGACTTTC. The full variable domain, rest sourced from reference TRBV9 and TRBJ2-6, is DSGVTQTPKHLITATGQRVTLRCSPRSGDLSVYWYQQSLDQGLQFLIQYYNGEERAKGNILERFSAQQFPDLHSELNLSSLELGDSALYFCASSGMGRSLSGANVLTFGAGSRLTVL.